Listed here is a single TCR beta chain. Its antigen is unidentified. This entry belongs to a study of shared clonotypes between healthy human individuals. For each subset, genomic DNA was distributed in equal portions over several immunoSEQ plates. TCRdb keeps only in-frame clones here, not all; method: immunoSEQ multiplex PCR. The sample lists about 2.3 million clones; 80% to 95% were seen once. Only Caucasian adults living in Nashville, Tennessee made up the donor group. General observations from the study: Collection of samples was limited to blood; tissue repertoires likely differ.

Germline V gene sequence: CDR1 SGHAT, CDR2 FQNNGV. J was trimmed by 4 bases and V by 4 bases; bases with no gene match: 7. The CDR3 consists of 15 residues. The rearrangement uses TRBV11-2 and TRBJ2-5; TRBD2 matches 9 bases. This clonotype was obtained from a man between 18 and 29 years old in good health. Some clones in this sample may be carry-over from other donors' samples. Sequenced: naive CD4+ T cells from PBMCs. The subset is: CD45RA+ positively selected. The CDR3 DNA reads as TGTGCCAGCAGCTACCCTGCGGGAGGGGGAGAGACCCAGTACTTC. Protein sequence: CASSYPAGGGETQYF.